This T cell receptor (beta chain) stems from a study of blood T cell repertoires in COVID-19. Study summary: The analysed material was cDNA or gDNA that came from T cells, B-cell-depleted T cells, or PBMCs.

Clones were read by immunoSEQ multiplex PCR, and TCRdb kept only the in-frame ones, dropping some. The table shows fewer than 250,000 clones, with approximately 90% occurring only once. Trimming removed 4 bases at V and 4 bases at J, with 14 bases between. This CDR3 has 15 amino acids. Germline V CDR1 and CDR2: SGDLS, YYNGEE. The clonotype was recovered from a woman between 35 and 50 years old in a cohort exposed to, infected with or recovered from COVID-19 (not recorded which). The V and J genes are TRBV9 and TRBJ2-2; maybe TRBD1 (7 bases). The sequenced material came from PBMCs or T cells enriched from blood (not recorded which). CDR3 sequence: CASSWGDRGTGELFF. DNA for the CDR3: TGTGCCAGCAGCTGGGGGGACAGAGGCACCGGGGAGCTGTTTTTT.